This entry is about one T cell receptor (beta chain). What it binds is not known. Trimming took off 4 bases at V and 1 base at J, with 15 bases between the two ends. This CDR3 contains 16 residues. The germline CDR1 and CDR2 sequences are SGHRS and YFSETQ. The data originate from a study of T cell responses to AZD1222 COVID-19 vaccine. TCRdb keeps only in-frame clones here, not all; method: immunoSEQ multiplex PCR. The repertoire holds approximately 50,000 clones, with roughly 80% as singletons. Study-wide results and caveats: As reported, nearly half of all spike-specific TCRs target variant regions that are unmutated. Donors were chiefly white British, with a greater number of females, and clonal diversity was perhaps underestimated.

The source is an adult who received the AZD1222 COVID-19 vaccine. V gene TRBV5-1 combines with J gene TRBJ2-1; the D is unclear. The sample was peripheral blood, taken 28 days after the second AZD1222 dose. The CDR3 protein is CASSPQATRSYNEQFF. The CDR3 bases are TGCGCCAGCAGCCCCCAGGCAACCCGGTCCTACAATGAGCAGTTCTTC.